This passage covers 25 T cell receptor beta chains from one sample sequenced in a study of T-cell reconstitution after alpha-beta-depleted transplantation in children. Molecular barcoding with unique molecular identifiers was used for the TCRbeta library. TCRdb re-called the PCR reads with MiXCR, one entry per CDR3 protein. The table has around 400,000 distinct CDR3 sequences, about a tenth seen once; the top ten hold roughly 5%. The sequencing used PBMCs from the stem cell graft donor, collected from the stem cell graft. These receptors all come from a human donor who donated a stem cell graft to a child with acute myeloid leukemia.

This clonotype was recorded many times. The chain joins TRBV6-2 or TRBV6-3 to TRBJ2-7; 10 bases align to TRBD1. Per the germline V gene, CDR1 is MNHEY and CDR2 is SVGEGT. CDR3 size: 14 residues. J gave up 4 bases and V 8 bases, and 8 bases lay outside the gene matches. The CDR3 loop reads CASGDRDRGYEQYF. CDR3 sequence (DNA): TGTGCCAGCGGAGACCGGGACAGGGGTTACGAGCAGTACTTC.

This clonotype was seen only a few times. The chain combines TRBV7-2 with TRBJ2-1; D ambiguous. Per germline, CDR1 SGHTA and CDR2 FQGNSA. V lost 4 bases, J lost 5 bases, and 12 bases lay in between. This CDR3 is built from 14 residues. The CDR3 protein is CASSSHNINNEQFF. The CDR3 nucleotides are TGTGCCAGCAGCTCGCACAACATAAACAATGAGCAGTTCTTC.

This clonotype was detected a few times. The chain recombines TRBV20-1 with TRBJ2-7; D may correspond to TRBD1 or TRBD2 (5 bases each). Germline-derived CDR1 and CDR2 are DFQATT and SNEGSKA (reference sequence). Trimming took 5 bases from V and 7 from J, leaving 21 bases between them. The CDR3 is 14 residues long. The CDR3 DNA reads as TGCAGTGCTCGCCTATCCGGGACCAACAGGGAGCAGTACTTC. This gives the protein CSARLSGTNREQYF.

At least ten counts were recorded for this clonotype. CDR3 loop: CASSLGNRAASPLHF. The CDR3 nucleotides are TGTGCCAGCAGTTTAGGTAACAGGGCGGCGTCACCCCTCCACTTT. The V call is TRBV27, the J call TRBJ1-6, with D possibly being TRBD1 (6 bases). The CDR3 consists of 15 residues. Trimming removed 2 bases at V and 10 bases at J, with 15 bases between. Per germline, CDR1 MNHEY and CDR2 SMNVEV (reference sequence).

The rearrangement uses TRBV27 and TRBJ2-7, with TRBD1 matching over 11 bases. With V trimmed by 8 bases and J by 5 bases, 14 bases remained unmatched. Germline CDR1 reads MNHEY; CDR2 reads SMNVEV (reference sequence). The CDR3 contains 16 residues. CDR3: CASGTGGFPLRDEQYF. For the CDR3, the DNA is TGTGCCAGCGGGACAGGGGGGTTCCCCCTCCGGGACGAGCAGTACTTC.

This clonotype was seen repeatedly, ten times or more. A read error may account for a junction end that differs from germline. In DNA, the CDR3 is TGCGCCAGTAGTGGACACCCGAGGGCAGATACGCAGTATTTT. Protein: CASSGHPRADTQYF. The V and J genes are TRBV10-1 and TRBJ2-3, with D possibly being TRBD1 or TRBD2 (5 bases each). Germline CDR1 and CDR2: WNHNN and SYGVQD (reference sequence). The length of the CDR3 is 14 residues.

The chain links TRBV3-1 to TRBJ2-5, with a tentative D call TRBD2 (6 bases). The CDR3 length is 16 residues. Germline assignment: CDR1 LGHDT and CDR2 YNNKEL (reference sequence). V lost 0 bases and J lost 2, with 13 bases in between. The CDR3 DNA is TGTGCCAGCAGCCAAGATCATACTAGCAGGCAAGAGACCCAGTACTTC. Its translation: CASSQDHTSRQETQYF.

The V gene is TRBV7-2, the J gene TRBJ2-5; the match to TRBD1 covers 9 bases. After removal of 3 bases from V and 4 bases from J, the junction contained 3 bases not matched to a gene. CDR3 size: 14 residues. CDR1 is SGHTA, CDR2 FQGNSA, per germline. The CDR3 spells CASSFRTGAETQYF. CDR3 sequence (DNA): TGTGCCAGCAGCTTCCGGACAGGGGCAGAGACCCAGTACTTC.

This clonotype was seen more than once but under ten times. This chain's CDR3 is CAIGSLAGNYNEQFF. The CDR3 nucleotides are TGTGCCATCGGAAGCCTGGCGGGGAACTACAATGAGCAGTTCTTC. The chain recombines TRBV14 with TRBJ2-1; D is possibly TRBD2 (6 bases). The CDR3 has 15 residues. Per the germline V gene, CDR1 is SGHDN and CDR2 is FVKESK. Trimming removed 10 bases at V and 3 bases at J, with 19 bases between.

This clonotype turned up a few times. The genes are TRBV5-1 and TRBJ1-1; TRBD1 might be the D (5 bases). Trimming pared 3 bases from V and 1 base from J, leaving 16 bases between. Germline assignment: CDR1 SGHRS and CDR2 YFSETQ. This CDR3 spans 16 amino acids. The CDR3 DNA follows: TGCGCCAGCAGCTGGGGCCCTGCCTCAGGGAACACTGAAGCTTTCTTT. It is translated as CASSWGPASGNTEAFF.

This rearrangement joins TRBV5-1 to TRBJ2-7, with a weak D call TRBD2 (6 bases). Trimming cost V 4 bases and J 0 bases, with 14 bases left between them. The CDR3 is 15 residues long. Germline V gives CDR1 SGHRS, CDR2 YFSETQ. CDR3: CASSHGTFNSYEQYF. Written as DNA, the CDR3 is TGCGCCAGCAGCCACGGGACTTTTAACTCCTACGAGCAGTACTTC.

This clonotype was seen only a few times. V is TRBV29-1 and J is TRBJ2-3, with 15 bases identical to TRBD2. CDR1 and CDR2 from the germline V gene are SQVTM and ANQGSEA. This CDR3 is built from 14 residues. The CDR3 DNA reads TGCAGTTACGGACTAGCGGGAGGGACAGATACGCAGTATTTT. Amino acids: CSYGLAGGTDTQYF.

This clonotype was counted between two and nine times. This chain joins TRBV12-3 or TRBV12-4 and TRBJ2-6; D gene uncertain. Trimming took 7 bases from V and 0 from J, leaving 7 bases between them. The CDR3 is 14 residues long. CDR3 nucleotide sequence: TGTGCCAGCATGGAGACCTCTGGGGCCAACGTCCTGACTTTC. Translated: CASMETSGANVLTF.

The rearrangement joins TRBV7-2 to TRBJ1-2; D uncertain. V lost 5 bases to trimming and J lost 0 bases, with 7 bases between them. Germline-derived CDR1 and CDR2 are SGHTA and FQGNSA. This CDR3 contains 13 residues. The DNA of the CDR3 is TGTGCCAGCAGCCAAGACGCTAACTATGGCTACACCTTC. This codes for CASSQDANYGYTF.

The table lists this clonotype with many counts. The chain has TRBV5-1 and TRBJ2-1; D ambiguous. Looked up from germline, CDR1 is SGHRS and CDR2 is YFSETQ. The CDR3 is 17 amino acids. Trimming took 2 bases from V and 0 from J, leaving 15 bases between them. CDR3 protein: CASSFSAEPNSYNEQFF. DNA of the CDR3: TGCGCCAGCAGCTTTAGTGCAGAACCTAACTCCTACAATGAGCAGTTCTTC.

This clonotype was detected a few times. The CDR3 sequence is CSVAGGAYNEQFF. The CDR3 nucleotides read TGCAGCGTTGCAGGGGGGGCCTACAATGAGCAGTTCTTC. The chain recombines TRBV29-1 with TRBJ2-1, with D perhaps given as TRBD1 or TRBD2 (7 bases each). V lost 4 bases and J 2 bases, leaving 9 bases between the germline ends. Germline CDR1 SQVTM, CDR2 ANQGSEA. The CDR3 extends over 13 amino acids.

V and J are TRBV29-1 and TRBJ1-1; D call uncertain. V was shortened by 7 bases and J by 1 base, with 13 bases between the two germline ends. This CDR3 is 13 amino acids long. CDR1 SQVTM and CDR2 ANQGSEA come from the germline V gene. The chain's CDR3 is CSGRHAGNTEAFF. The CDR3 DNA follows: TGCAGCGGAAGACACGCCGGGAACACTGAAGCTTTCTTT. Filled out from reference TRBV29-1 and TRBJ1-1, the complete variable domain reads SAVISQKPSRDICQRGTSLTIQCQVDSQVTMMFWYRQQPGQSLTLIATANQGSEATYESGFVIDKFPISRPNLTFSTLTVSNMSPEDSSIYLCSGRHAGNTEAFFGQGTRLTVV.

The chain recombines TRBV6-6 with TRBJ2-5; D remains ambiguous. Trimming left V 2 bases short and J 5 bases short, with 6 bases between. Per germline, CDR1 MNHNY and CDR2 SVGAGI (reference sequence). The CDR3 extends over 12 amino acids. The CDR3 DNA follows: TGTGCCAGCAGTTACGGGTGGGAGACCCAGTACTTC. As protein: CASSYGWETQYF.

The sample holds a few counts of this clonotype. The chain joins TRBV27 to TRBJ2-5; tentative D call: TRBD2 (6 bases). This CDR3 contains 15 residues. V was cut by 4 bases and J by 4 bases, with 16 bases left in between. Germline CDR1 and CDR2: MNHEY and SMNVEV (reference sequence). The chain's CDR3 is CASSSSTSLTETQYF. In DNA, the CDR3 is TGTGCCAGCAGTTCATCGACTAGTTTAACAGAGACCCAGTACTTC.

This rearrangement joins TRBV11-2 to TRBJ2-3; the match to TRBD2 covers 8 bases. Per germline, CDR1 SGHAT and CDR2 FQNNGV. The CDR3 length is 16 residues. V was pared by 0 bases and J by 4 bases, with 6 bases of the junction left unmatched. DNA of the CDR3: TGTGCCAGCAGCTTAGAGGGCGGGGGGACTGCAGATACGCAGTATTTT. It encodes CASSLEGGGTADTQYF.

This clonotype occurred many times. The genes are TRBV5-1 and TRBJ2-7, with 8 bases lining up with TRBD2. Germline-derived CDR1 and CDR2 are SGHRS and YFSETQ. The ends lost 0 bases at V and 4 bases at J; junction bases unmatched: 6. The length of the CDR3 is 15 residues. This chain's CDR3 is CASSLEAGVQYEQYV. CDR3 bases: TGCGCCAGCAGCTTGGAAGCGGGGGTGCAATACGAGCAGTACGTC.

This clonotype appeared many times. The chain combines TRBV5-1 with TRBJ1-1; the D is unclear. The length of the CDR3 is 13 residues. Germline V CDR1 and CDR2: SGHRS, YFSETQ. Deletions cut 0 bases from V and 5 bases from J, with 8 bases between. CDR3: CASSLAGITEAFF. The CDR3 DNA is TGCGCCAGCAGCTTGGCCGGGATTACTGAAGCTTTCTTT.

This clonotype came up a few times. This chain uses TRBV18 with TRBJ2-1; D uncertain. The CDR3 has 13 residues. With 5 bases removed from V and 8 bases from J, the gap between germline ends came to 13 bases. Looked up from germline, CDR1 is KGHSH and CDR2 is LQKENI. The CDR3 bases are TGTGCCAGCTCAAAGTTAGGGTTAGATGAGCAGTTCTTC. Translated, it gives CASSKLGLDEQFF. Supplemented by reference TRBV18 and TRBJ2-1, the full variable domain reads NAGVMQNPRHLVRRRGQEARLRCSPMKGHSHVYWYRQLPEEGLKFMVYLQKENIIDESGMPKERFSAEFPKEGPSILRIQQVVRGDSAAYFCASSKLGLDEQFFGPGTRLTVL.

This clonotype was detected a few times. The V gene is TRBV5-1, the J gene TRBJ2-6, with D possibly matching TRBD1 (5 bases). The V and J ends lost 7 bases and 4 bases respectively, with 9 bases between them. Germline V gives CDR1 SGHRS, CDR2 YFSETQ. The CDR3 sequence is 13 residues long. For the CDR3, the DNA is TGCGCCAGCTGGTCAGGGGGGGCCAACGTCCTGACTTTC. Protein sequence: CASWSGGANVLTF. The full variable domain, rest sourced from reference TRBV5-1 and TRBJ2-6, is KAGVTQTPRYLIKTRGQQVTLSCSPISGHRSVSWYQQTPGQGLQFLFEYFSETQRNKGNFPGRFSGRQFSNSRSEMNVSTLELGDSALYLCASWSGGANVLTFGAGSRLTVL.

V usage is TRBV20-1 and J usage is TRBJ2-2, with 9 bases fitting TRBD2. CDR1 DFQATT and CDR2 SNEGSKA come from the germline V gene (reference sequence). This CDR3 has 14 residues. The junction had 9 bases not matched to a gene; V was cut back by 3 bases and J by 10 bases. The CDR3 region has the DNA TGCAGTGCTAGCCCCGGGGGGACTAGCCCGGAGCTGTTTTTT. This sequence encodes CSASPGGTSPELFF.